Described below is a single T cell receptor (beta chain) sequence and its context. Its specificity is not known. The data belong to a study of cytomegalovirus exposure and HLA in healthy donors. J lost 5 bases, V lost 7 bases, and 5 bases had no gene match. Germline values: CDR1 WNHNN, CDR2 SYGVQD (reference sequence). This CDR3 has 12 residues. With 60 Vbeta and 13 Jbeta primers, the PCR was carried out. The method was immunoSEQ multiplex PCR; TCRdb's version includes in-frame clones alone and lacks a portion of them. The sample includes some 150,000 clones, 75% to 85% of them seen just once. General observations from the study: There was a cluster of highly shared sequence variants that was likely a sequencing artifact. Later analysis suggested most CMV-associated TCR beta chains were HLA-restricted. Later analysis demonstrated an association between a missense DCLRE1C variant and TCR beta V- and J-gene trimming. Some V segments, TRBV6-2 and TRBV6-3 among them, were indistinguishable and were therefore excluded.

The source material was PBMCs. The clonotype originates from a woman between 40 and 50 years old in good health and CMV-seronegative. J is TRBJ2-7 and V is TRBV10-1; the match to TRBD2 covers 7 bases. The CDR3 protein is CASKGRGNEQYF. CDR3 nucleotides: TGCGCCAGCAAGGGGCGGGGGAACGAGCAGTACTTC.